These T cell receptor beta chains were read from a single sample in a study of tumor and adjacent non-tumor tissue in lung cancer. TCRdb re-derived calls from the multiplex PCR reads in MiXCR, one entry per CDR3 protein. The sample lists approximately 120,000 distinct CDR3 sequences; about 63% were seen once. The sample was distant non-tumor lung tissue. The receptors come from a man in his sixties with non-small cell lung cancer. The CDR3 runs from the conserved cysteine through the conserved F or W. A D gene is named only where the DNA matches it firmly. Part of the rows lack a size; the others show once, few, many or a class for expanded clones.

V	size	J	D	length	DNA	CDR3
TRBV11-2	-	TRBJ2-2	TRBD2	18	TGTGCCAGTAGCTCGGGACTAGCGGGAGAGACGAACACCGGGGAACTGTTTTTT	CASSSGLAGETNTGELFF
TRBV6-1	-	TRBJ1-5	-	14	TGTGCAAGCAGCGCTAACAGGGTTGGCCAGCCCAAGCATTTT	CASSANRVGQPKHF
TRBV28	many	TRBJ2-3	TRBD1	12	TGTGCCAGCAGCCAAACAGGGGGAACGCAGTATTTT	CASSQTGGTQYF
TRBV29-1	-	TRBJ2-3	-	14	TGCAGCCTTCTTAAGGACAGTAGCACAGATACGCAGTATTTT	CSLLKDSSTDTQYF
TRBV19	-	TRBJ2-6	-	14	TGTGCCAGTAGTAAGAATCTGGGGGCCAACGTCCTGACTTTC	CASSKNLGANVLTF
TRBV11-2	many	TRBJ2-1	TRBD2	12	TGTGCCAGCAGCTTAGTCCGGGGGGGCAAGTTCTTC	CASSLVRGGKFF
TRBV12-3/TRBV12-4	-	TRBJ2-1	TRBD2	16	TGTGCTAGCAGTTCGACTAGCTTGAGCTCCTACAAAGAGCAGTTCTTC	CASSSTSLSSYKEQFF
TRBV6-1	many	TRBJ2-7	-	12	TGTGCCAGCCGAGGGGGGAGAGGCGAGCAGTACTTC	CASRGGRGEQYF
TRBV10-3	-	TRBJ2-5	-	14	TGTGCCATCAGTGAGTCGAAGGCGGAAGAAACCCAGTACTTC	CAISESKAEETQYF
TRBV12-3/TRBV12-4	many	TRBJ2-3	TRBD1	15	TGTGCCAGCAGTACTCGACAGGGGCCCACAGATACGCAGTATTTT	CASSTRQGPTDTQYF
TRBV6-2/TRBV6-3	-	TRBJ2-6	TRBD1	20	TGTGCCAACAGACGGAAAATGTGGACAGGCCTTACCTCTGGGGCCAACGTCCTGACTTTC	CANRRKMWTGLTSGANVLTF
TRBV5-4	-	TRBJ2-5	TRBD2	13	TGTCCCAACAGACTAGCGGAAGAAGAGACCCAGTACTTC	CPNRLAEEETQYF
TRBV7-9	few	TRBJ1-4	-	14	TGTGCCAGCAGCTTAGATGGGATCGGTGAAAAACTGTTTTTT	CASSLDGIGEKLFF
TRBV6-2/TRBV6-3	-	TRBJ2-7	-	14	TGTACCGGCAAGCCCCAGGGGAACTCCTACGAGCAGTACTTC	CTGKPQGNSYEQYF
TRBV29-1	-	TRBJ2-1	TRBD2	17	TGCAGCGTTGCAAGGCAGTCTAGCGGGAGGTCCTACAATGTACAGTTCTTC	CSVARQSSGRSYNVQFF
TRBV6-6	-	TRBJ2-7	TRBD2	16	TGTGCCAGCAGTTACTCTGTGGGACTAGCGGGGTTCGAGCAGTACTTC	CASSYSVGLAGFEQYF
TRBV11-3	-	TRBJ2-2	-	14	TGTACCAGCAGCTCAGGGACGCGGACCGGGGAACTGTTTTTT	CTSSSGTRTGELFF
TRBV30	once	TRBJ2-5	TRBD1	15	TGTGCCTGGAGGGTGGGACAGGTGGTTCAAAAGACCCAGTACTTC	CAWRVGQVVQKTQYF
TRBV11-2	-	TRBJ1-2	TRBD1	14	TGTGCCAGCAGCCACGGGACAGAGCCGCGCGACTACACCTTC	CASSHGTEPRDYTF
TRBV11-2	-	TRBJ2-7	TRBD2	15	TGTGCCAGCAGCTTGGGACTAGGTTCTTCCTACGAGCAGTACTTC	CASSLGLGSSYEQYF
TRBV20-1	many	TRBJ1-1	-	12	TGCAGTGCTAGAGTCGGGGACACTGAAGCTTTCTTT	CSARVGDTEAFF
TRBV29-1	-	TRBJ2-1	-	14	TGCAGCGTTACGGGGGGACAGCTTTACAATGAGCAGTTCTTC	CSVTGGQLYNEQFF
TRBV5-4	many	TRBJ2-1	-	13	TGTGCCAGTAGGGCTGATTCCTACAATGAGCAGTTCTTC	CASRADSYNEQFF
TRBV29-1	medium-sized	TRBJ1-5	TRBD1	12	TGCAGCGTTCGACAGGGCGATCAGCCCCAGCATTTT	CSVRQGDQPQHF
TRBV6-2/TRBV6-3	-	TRBJ2-1	-	16	TGTGCCAGCACCCCGGGGGGCACAGGGAACTACGATGAGGAGTTCTTC	CASTPGGTGNYDEEFF
TRBV29-1	once	TRBJ1-2	-	13	TGCAGCGCACCCCAGTGTTCTAACTATGTCTACACCTTC	CSAPQCSNYVYTF
TRBV25-1	-	TRBJ1-1	TRBD1	15	TGTGCCACCAGTGAATTAGGACAGGGAGGAACTGAAGCTTTCTTT	CATSELGQGGTEAFF
TRBV12-5	-	TRBJ1-2	-	15	TGTGCTAGTGGCACCGAACATGTCGTTAACTATGGCTACACCTTC	CASGTEHVVNYGYTF
TRBV29-1	-	TRBJ1-2	-	11	TGCAGCGATTGGGGGGACATCGGCTGCACCTTC	CSDWGDIGCTF
TRBV7-9	-	TRBJ1-3	-	12	TGTGCCAGCAGCCACGGTGGAAACACCATATATTTT	CASSHGGNTIYF
TRBV6-5	-	TRBJ1-1	-	15	TGTGCCAGCAGTTACTCGGAGACAGTGGAGACTGAAGCCTTCTTT	CASSYSETVETEAFF
TRBV6-1	-	TRBJ2-5	-	13	TGTACCAGCAGTGAGTGCCAAGAAGAGACCCAGTACTTC	CTSSECQEETQYF
TRBV11-1	-	TRBJ2-1	TRBD2	17	TGTGCCAGCAGCCAGCCGGGACTAGCGGGAGGACACAATGTGCAGTTCTTC	CASSQPGLAGGHNVQFF
TRBV20-1	-	TRBJ1-2	-	13	TGCAGTGCCGGGAACAGCGGCCGCAAGAGCTACACCTTC	CSAGNSGRKSYTF
TRBV6-6	-	TRBJ2-5	TRBD1	14	TGTGCCAGCAGCCATCGACAGGGGGCAGAGACCCAGTACTTC	CASSHRQGAETQYF
TRBV10-3	-	TRBJ2-3	TRBD1	15	TGTACCATCGGGGGGACAGGGACCAACATAGATACGCAGTATTTT	CTIGGTGTNIDTQYF
TRBV30	-	TRBJ2-1	-	16	TGTGCCTGGAGTATACGCCTCTGGAGCTCCTACAATGAGCAGTTCTTC	CAWSIRLWSSYNEQFF
TRBV24-1	many	TRBJ1-6	-	14	TGTGCCACCAGTGATTCTCGCTCTAATTCACCCCTCCACTTT	CATSDSRSNSPLHF
TRBV10-3	-	TRBJ2-3	-	15	TGTGCCATCTGTGTTCTGGCAGCTAGCACAGATACGCAGTATTTT	CAICVLAASTDTQYF
TRBV5-1	-	TRBJ2-7	-	14	TGCACCAGCAGCGGGCAGACGGATTCCTACGAGCAGTACTTC	CTSSGQTDSYEQYF
TRBV4-1	-	TRBJ2-4	-	16	TGCGCCAGTAGCCAAGAGGCTCTGGGACTCTTAAACATTCAGTACTTC	CASSQEALGLLNIQYF